These 8 T cell receptor beta chains were sequenced from one sample in a study of Ad26.COV2.S vaccination and SARS-CoV-2 variants. Treatment noted: 15 to 20 received Ad26.COV2.S at low or high dose, single or two shots; 5 received placebo; per-sample allocation not given. The samples date from day 63 after the first vaccine or placebo injection. The method was immunoSEQ multiplex PCR; TCRdb's version includes in-frame clones alone and lacks a portion of them. Of 440,000 or so clones in the sample, 92% are singletons; the top ten hold around 1.7%. The sample was peripheral blood, taken in a trial of Ad26.COV2.S vaccine versus placebo. The origin of the receptors is a person between 18 and 65 years old who received the Ad26.COV2.S COVID-19 vaccine or a placebo.

The V gene is TRBV27, the J gene TRBJ1-4; 10 bases are a match to TRBD1. CDR1 and CDR2 from the germline V gene are MNHEY and SMNVEV (reference sequence). Unmatched junction bases numbered 3, after V lost 6 bases and J lost 8 bases. This CDR3 region has 13 residues. CDR3 in amino acids: CASRGQGREKLFF. The CDR3 DNA follows: TGTGCCAGCAGGGGACAGGGGAGGGAAAAACTGTTTTTT.

The chain recombines TRBV28 with TRBJ1-2; 8 bases match TRBD1. Germline CDR1 and CDR2: MDHEN and SYDVKM. This CDR3 region has 13 residues. The trim removed 6 bases at V and 5 bases at J, leaving 5 bases unmatched. CDR3 sequence: CASRGDRGYGYTF. The CDR3 DNA is TGTGCCAGCAGAGGCGACAGGGGTTATGGCTACACCTTC.

The chain links TRBV5-1 to TRBJ2-3; TRBD2 agrees at 14 bases. The germline gives CDR1 SGHRS, CDR2 YFSETQ. Trimming cost V 4 bases and J 1 base; bases outside gene matches: 11. This CDR3 has 19 amino acids. CDR3 DNA: TGCGCCAGCAGCCCAGGACTAGCGGGGGGCCGGACCCGCACAGATACGCAGTATTTT. This encodes CASSPGLAGGRTRTDTQYF.

V usage is TRBV7-9 and J usage is TRBJ1-2; D is uncertain. This CDR3 region has 11 residues. The V gene lost 4 bases and the J gene lost 8 bases, with 8 bases spanning the gap. Germline CDR1 SEHNR, CDR2 FQNEAQ (reference sequence). CDR3 bases: TGTGCCAGCAGCTCCCTTGAAGGCTACACCTTC. Protein sequence: CASSSLEGYTF.

The V and J genes are TRBV15 and TRBJ2-2, with TRBD1 identical over 7 bases. The trim removed 3 bases at V and 2 bases at J, leaving 6 bases unmatched. Germline CDR1 reads LNHNV; CDR2 reads YYDKDF (reference sequence). There are 16 residues in the CDR3. For the CDR3, the DNA is TGTGCCACCAGCAGGGTACAGGGGCTTAACACCGGGGAGCTGTTTTTT. Its translation: CATSRVQGLNTGELFF.

This clone was seen just once. V gene TRBV19 combines with J gene TRBJ1-6, with TRBD1 matching over 7 bases. This CDR3 spans 15 amino acids. Per the germline V gene, CDR1 is LNHDA and CDR2 is SQIVND (reference sequence). After removal of 6 bases from V and 2 bases from J, the junction contained 4 bases not matched to a gene. CDR3 coding DNA: TGTGCCAGTAGCTGGGGACAGACCTATAATTCACCCCTCCACTTT. This encodes CASSWGQTYNSPLHF.

The chain employs TRBV5-6 and TRBJ2-5; D is perhaps TRBD2 (7 bases). This CDR3 contains 19 residues. The germline V gene has CDR1 SGHDT and CDR2 YYEEEE. Deletions cut 6 bases from V and 1 base from J, with 28 bases between. CDR3 in DNA: TGTGCCAGCATCTCGGGCCCACTAGTAGGGGGGGGCACCCAAGAGACCCAGTACTTC. Protein: CASISGPLVGGGTQETQYF. The complete variable domain, with remaining parts taken from reference TRBV5-6 and TRBJ2-5, reads DAGVTQSPTHLIKTRGQQVTLRCSPKSGHDTVSWYQQALGQGPQFIFQYYEEEERQRGNFPDRFSGHQFPNYSSELNVNALLLGDSALYLCASISGPLVGGGTQETQYFGPGTRLLVL.

V usage is TRBV9 and J usage is TRBJ2-3; D is uncertain. Germline V gene sequence: CDR1 SGDLS, CDR2 YYNGEE. The CDR3 has 13 residues. The V end was cut by 2 bases, the J end by 1 base, with 5 bases between. The CDR3 region has the DNA TGTGCCAGCAGCGTGAGCGGCACAGATACGCAGTATTTT. This translates into CASSVSGTDTQYF.